The rows below give T cell receptor beta chains drawn from one sample of a study of shared clonotypes between healthy human individuals. Profiling relied on immunoSEQ multiplex PCR, and the TCRdb table lists in-frame clones only, not all of them. Of 2 million to 3 million clones in the sample, 93% were seen once. Sequencing used naive CD4+ T cells from PBMCs. These receptors originate from a man aged 18 to 29 in good health. Some clones in this sample may be carry-over from other donors' samples. Each CDR3 is given with its conserved first and last residue. A D gene is named only where the DNA matches it firmly. Size is stated for part of the rows, as once, few or many counts, or as a class when the clone is expanded.

V gene	clone size	D gene	J gene	CDR3 protein	CDR3 DNA
TRBV30	.	TRBD1	TRBJ2-7	CAWRAWGQTYEQYF	TGTGCCTGGAGGGCCTGGGGACAGACTTACGAGCAGTACTTC
TRBV15	.	TRBD2	TRBJ2-1	CATSSLLAGEYNEQFF	TGTGCCACCAGCAGTTTACTAGCGGGAGAGTACAATGAGCAGTTCTTC
TRBV6-1	.	.	TRBJ2-6	CASSERLLSGANVLTF	TGTGCCAGCAGTGAAAGACTCCTCTCTGGGGCCAACGTCCTGACTTTC
TRBV19	.	.	TRBJ1-1	CASSIGTLNTEAFF	TGTGCCAGTAGTATTGGGACCTTGAACACTGAAGCTTTCTTT
TRBV5-1	.	TRBD2	TRBJ2-1	CASSLASGSSYNEQFF	TGCGCCAGCAGCTTGGCTAGCGGGAGCTCCTACAATGAGCAGTTCTTC
TRBV28	few	TRBD1	TRBJ1-4	CASRRGQSEKLFF	TGTGCCAGCAGGAGGGGGCAGAGTGAAAAACTGTTTTTT
TRBV6-5	.	.	TRBJ2-7	CASSYIWGQGEQYF	TGTGCCAGCAGTTACATCTGGGGGCAGGGCGAGCAGTACTTC
TRBV19	.	TRBD1	TRBJ1-5	CASRQSGQGLWNQPQHF	TGTGCCAGTAGACAATCGGGACAGGGGTTGTGGAATCAGCCCCAGCATTTT
TRBV2	.	.	TRBJ2-3	CASSEWQVTDTQYF	TGTGCCAGCAGTGAGTGGCAGGTCACAGATACGCAGTATTTT
TRBV7-9	.	TRBD1	TRBJ2-3	CASSLGTGTHTQYF	TGTGCCAGCAGCTTAGGGACAGGGACGCATACGCAGTATTTT
TRBV6-5	.	.	TRBJ1-2	CASTRGQAGYGYTF	TGTGCCAGCACCCGAGGGCAGGCCGGCTATGGCTACACCTTC
TRBV10-3	.	.	TRBJ2-3	CATRGRSTDTQYF	TGTGCCACCCGAGGCAGGAGCACAGATACGCAGTATTTT
TRBV5-1	.	.	TRBJ2-7	CASSVSPQGIASGYEQYF	TGCGCCAGCAGCGTATCGCCCCAGGGGATAGCGTCAGGCTACGAGCAGTACTTC
TRBV28	.	.	TRBJ1-1	CASLIGGAANTEAFF	TGTGCCAGCTTGATAGGGGGAGCGGCGAACACTGAAGCTTTCTTT
TRBV6-6	.	.	TRBJ1-4	CASSYSARANEKLFF	TGTGCCAGCAGTTACTCCGCCAGGGCCAATGAAAAACTGTTTTTT
TRBV18	.	TRBD1	TRBJ2-7	CASSPTLGTGGDEQYF	TGTGCCAGCTCACCAACCTTAGGGACAGGGGGAGACGAGCAGTACTTC
TRBV11-2	.	.	TRBJ2-7	CASSLDWAGGVYEQYF	TGTGCCAGCAGCTTAGATTGGGCAGGGGGGGTCTACGAGCAGTACTTC
TRBV14	.	TRBD2	TRBJ2-1	CASSPRLAPYNEQFF	TGTGCCAGCAGCCCCAGACTAGCGCCGTACAATGAGCAGTTCTTC
TRBV7-9	.	.	TRBJ2-7	CASSSGDEQYF	TGTGCCAGCAGCTCTGGCGACGAGCAGTACTTC
TRBV6-6	.	.	TRBJ1-2	CASSQATVGGYTF	TGTGCCAGCAGTCAGGCGACAGTGGGTGGCTACACCTTC
TRBV6-5	.	TRBD1	TRBJ1-2	CASSYHTGGAWYGYTF	TGTGCCAGCAGTTACCACACAGGGGGCGCGTGGTATGGCTACACCTTC
TRBV28	.	.	TRBJ1-2	CASSSVDRGARGYTF	TGTGCCAGCAGTTCCGTGGACCGGGGGGCGCGGGGCTACACCTTC
TRBV28	once	.	TRBJ1-1	CASSRAGPPPEAFF	TGTGCCAGCAGTAGGGCGGGGCCTCCACCTGAAGCTTTCTTT
TRBV19	.	TRBD1	TRBJ2-3	CATRDRVHGGGTDTQYF	TGTGCCACCAGAGACAGGGTTCATGGCGGCGGCACAGATACGCAGTATTTT
TRBV9	.	.	TRBJ2-2	CASSPQGRVPNTGELFF	TGTGCCAGCAGCCCCCAGGGGAGGGTCCCGAACACCGGGGAGCTGTTTTTT
TRBV6-1	.	TRBD1	TRBJ2-1	CASITGTGDINEQFF	TGTGCCAGCATAACCGGGACAGGGGATATTAATGAGCAGTTCTTC
TRBV7-3	.	.	TRBJ2-1	CASSLKTGNYNEQFF	TGTGCCAGCAGCTTAAAAACAGGAAACTACAATGAGCAGTTCTTC
TRBV29-1	.	TRBD2	TRBJ2-7	CSVAGLPYEQYF	TGCAGCGTAGCGGGACTGCCCTACGAGCAGTACTTC
TRBV30	.	.	TRBJ1-2	CAWSVDSNYGYTF	TGTGCCTGGAGTGTAGACTCTAACTATGGCTACACCTTC
TRBV9	.	.	TRBJ2-7	CASSVGSSGHHYEQYF	TGTGCCAGCAGCGTAGGGTCCAGTGGACACCACTACGAGCAGTACTTC
TRBV5-1	.	TRBD1	TRBJ1-1	CASSPTTGANTEAFF	TGCGCCAGCAGCCCCACGACAGGGGCGAACACTGAAGCTTTCTTT
TRBV5-1	.	.	TRBJ2-2	CASSGGGTGELFF	TGCGCCAGCAGCGGTGGCGGCACCGGGGAGCTGTTTTTT
TRBV18	once	.	TRBJ2-5	CASSQAILGDQYF	TGTGCCAGCTCACAAGCCATCCTTGGGGACCAGTACTTC
TRBV5-4	.	.	TRBJ2-5	CASSYQGATRETQYF	TGTGCCAGCAGCTACCAAGGGGCCACCCGAGAGACCCAGTACTTC
TRBV29-1	once	TRBD1	TRBJ1-2	CSVGSPGQGNYGYTF	TGCAGCGTTGGATCGCCGGGACAGGGGAACTATGGCTACACCTTC
TRBV9	.	TRBD2	TRBJ2-1	CASSAAPSGRGIAYNEQFF	TGTGCCAGCAGCGCCGCACCGAGCGGGAGGGGTATTGCCTACAATGAGCAGTTCTTC
TRBV6-5	.	.	TRBJ2-2	CASSYLGEGAGELFF	TGTGCCAGCAGTTACTTGGGGGAGGGGGCCGGGGAGCTGTTTTTT
TRBV5-1	.	.	TRBJ2-2	CASSLSGIGSGELFF	TGCGCCAGCAGCTTGTCAGGAATCGGATCCGGGGAGCTGTTTTTT
TRBV18	.	TRBD2	TRBJ2-1	CASSGTSGREQFF	TGTGCCAGCTCAGGGACTAGCGGGAGGGAGCAGTTCTTC
TRBV18	.	.	TRBJ2-7	CASSPGDIIYEQYF	TGTGCCAGCTCACCAGGGGACATCATCTACGAGCAGTACTTC
TRBV5-1	.	TRBD1	TRBJ1-5	CASSPWDRNQPQHF	TGCGCCAGCAGCCCGTGGGACAGGAATCAGCCCCAGCATTTT
TRBV5-8	.	.	TRBJ2-5	CASSLRETQYF	TGTGCCAGCAGCCTGAGAGAGACCCAGTACTTC
TRBV18	.	.	TRBJ2-5	CASSPTGVGETQYF	TGTGCCAGCTCACCCACCGGCGTGGGAGAGACCCAGTACTTC
TRBV5-1	.	TRBD2	TRBJ2-2	CASSSGLAGSGELFF	TGCGCCAGCAGCTCGGGACTAGCAGGTAGCGGGGAGCTGTTTTTT
TRBV7-2	.	.	TRBJ1-2	CASSLSSYGYTF	TGTGCCAGCAGCTTGTCATCTTATGGCTACACCTTC
TRBV18	once	.	TRBJ2-3	CASSPPADTQYF	TGTGCCAGCTCACCACCGGCTGATACGCAGTATTTT
TRBV5-1	.	.	TRBJ2-1	CASSFTVRRTTGGEQFF	TGCGCCAGCAGCTTTACCGTCCGCAGGACGACCGGGGGTGAGCAGTTCTTC
TRBV7-2	once	.	TRBJ1-3	CASSSSWGSGNTIYF	TGTGCCAGCAGCTCGTCCTGGGGCTCTGGAAACACCATATATTTT
TRBV7-4	.	TRBD2	TRBJ2-7	CANPRPDGTSGSSDSYEQYF	TGTGCCAACCCTCGACCGGACGGGACTAGCGGGAGTTCCGACTCCTACGAGCAGTACTTC
TRBV7-3	.	.	TRBJ2-1	CASSPTTGGSYNEQFF	TGTGCCAGCAGCCCAACCACCGGCGGCTCCTACAATGAGCAGTTCTTC
TRBV4-3	.	.	TRBJ2-3	CASSQEGGRGDTQYF	TGCGCCAGCAGCCAAGAAGGCGGCCGGGGGGATACGCAGTATTTT